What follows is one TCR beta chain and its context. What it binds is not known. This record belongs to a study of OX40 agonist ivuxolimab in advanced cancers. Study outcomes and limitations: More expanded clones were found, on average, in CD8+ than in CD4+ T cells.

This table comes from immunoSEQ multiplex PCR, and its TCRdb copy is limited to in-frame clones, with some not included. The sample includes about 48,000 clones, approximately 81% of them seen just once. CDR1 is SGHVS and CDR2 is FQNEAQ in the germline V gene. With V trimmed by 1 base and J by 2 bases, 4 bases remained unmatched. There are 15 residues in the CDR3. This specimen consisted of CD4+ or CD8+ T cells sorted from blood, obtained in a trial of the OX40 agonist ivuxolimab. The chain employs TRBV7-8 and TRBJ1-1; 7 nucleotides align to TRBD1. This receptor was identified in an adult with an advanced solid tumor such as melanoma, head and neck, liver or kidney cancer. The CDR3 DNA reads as TGTGCCAGCAGCTTAGGGGGACAGTCTAACACTGAAGCTTTCTTT. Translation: CASSLGGQSNTEAFF. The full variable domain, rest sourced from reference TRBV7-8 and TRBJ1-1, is GAGVSQSPRYKVAKRGQDVALRCDPISGHVSLFWYQQALGQGPEFLTYFQNEAQLDKSGLPSDRFFAERPEGSVSTLKIQRTQQEDSAVYLCASSLGGQSNTEAFFGQGTRLTVV.